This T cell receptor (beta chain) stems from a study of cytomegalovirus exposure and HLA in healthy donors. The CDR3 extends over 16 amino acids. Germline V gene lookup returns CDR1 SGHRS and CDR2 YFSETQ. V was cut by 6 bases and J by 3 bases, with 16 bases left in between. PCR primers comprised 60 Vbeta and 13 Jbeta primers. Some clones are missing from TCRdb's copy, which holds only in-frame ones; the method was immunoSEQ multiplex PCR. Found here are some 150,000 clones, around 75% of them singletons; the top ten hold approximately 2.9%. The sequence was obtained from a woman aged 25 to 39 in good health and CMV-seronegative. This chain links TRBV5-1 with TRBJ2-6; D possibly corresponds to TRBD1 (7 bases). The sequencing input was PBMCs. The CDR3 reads CASNEEGASGANVLTF. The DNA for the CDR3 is TGCGCCAGCAACGAGGAGGGGGCAAGTGGGGCCAACGTCCTGACTTTC.